The rows below give T cell receptor beta chains drawn from one sample of a study of CD8 T cells in Susac syndrome. TCRdb itself ran the immunoSEQ multiplex PCR reads through MiXCR, one entry per CDR3 protein. The sample carries under 150,000 distinct CDR3 sequences, roughly 94% recorded once. The sequenced material came from CD8+ T cells from PBMCs. The receptors here all came from a human donor in good health. The CDR3 runs from the conserved cysteine through the conserved F or W. D genes are given only for firm matches. Expanded clones get a size class; other rows say once, few or many, or leave the size out.

j_call | d_call | clone_size | v_call | cdr3_aa | cdr3_nt
TRBJ2-2 | NA | NA | TRBV9 | CASSVGPTGELFF | TGTGCCAGCAGCGTAGGACCCACCGGGGAGCTGTTTTTT
TRBJ2-5 | TRBD1 | NA | TRBV6-5 | CASSKSGQIQETQYF | TGTGCCAGCAGTAAATCGGGACAGATCCAAGAGACCCAGTACTTC
TRBJ1-4 | NA | NA | TRBV21-1 | CASSKAGGQINEKLFF | TGTGCCAGCAGCAAAGCTGGGGGACAGATTAATGAAAAACTGTTTTTT
TRBJ2-7 | NA | NA | TRBV27 | CASSFQPEMYEQYF | TGTGCCAGCAGTTTCCAACCCGAGATGTACGAGCAGTACTTC
TRBJ2-2 | NA | NA | TRBV29-1 | CSVWKGGGELFF | TGCAGCGTTTGGAAGGGAGGCGGGGAGCTGTTTTTT
TRBJ2-1 | TRBD2 | NA | TRBV30 | CAWSVNGRGNEQFF | TGTGCCTGGAGTGTGAATGGGAGGGGAAATGAGCAGTTCTTC
TRBJ1-4 | TRBD1 | NA | TRBV6-5 | CASSTDRGGEKLFF | TGTGCCAGCAGTACAGACAGGGGCGGTGAAAAACTGTTTTTT
TRBJ2-2 | NA | NA | TRBV18 | CASSPSTSSGELFF | TGTGCCAGCTCACCGTCTACTAGCTCCGGGGAGCTGTTTTTT
TRBJ2-5 | NA | NA | TRBV20-1 | CSARHPMSTQYF | TGCAGTGCTAGACACCCAATGTCGACCCAGTACTTC
TRBJ1-2 | NA | NA | TRBV29-1 | CSAPGDGYTF | TGCAGCGCTCCGGGTGATGGCTACACCTTC
TRBJ1-3 | NA | NA | TRBV11-3 | CASSFGPLDTIYF | TGTGCCAGCAGCTTTGGACCCCTGGACACCATATATTTT
TRBJ1-1 | NA | NA | TRBV5-4 | CASSLFGQLPQTEAFF | TGTGCCAGCAGCTTGTTCGGTCAGTTGCCCCAAACTGAAGCTTTCTTT
TRBJ2-7 | NA | NA | TRBV12-3/TRBV12-4 | CASSITSVAYEQYF | TGTGCCAGCAGCATTACTAGTGTGGCCTACGAGCAGTACTTC
TRBJ2-1 | TRBD2 | NA | TRBV27 | CASTPRGLAANEQFF | TGTGCCAGCACCCCCCGGGGACTAGCGGCCAATGAGCAGTTCTTC
TRBJ2-7 | TRBD2 | once | TRBV25-1 | CASRLAGGSYEQYF | TGTGCCAGCAGACTAGCGGGGGGCTCCTACGAGCAGTACTTC
TRBJ2-1 | NA | once | TRBV30 | CAWSLDNEQFF | TGTGCCTGGAGTCTCGACAATGAGCAGTTCTTC
TRBJ2-7 | NA | NA | TRBV20-1 | CSAREAGLSYEQYF | TGCAGTGCTAGAGAGGCGGGATTATCCTACGAGCAGTACTTC
TRBJ2-7 | TRBD2 | NA | TRBV20-1 | CSATGLARNTYEQYF | TGCAGTGCTACGGGACTAGCACGGAATACCTACGAGCAGTACTTC
TRBJ2-1 | TRBD1 | NA | TRBV9 | CASTRAGTGAYNEQFF | TGTGCCAGCACCCGGGCCGGGACAGGGGCGTACAATGAGCAGTTCTTC
TRBJ1-5 | NA | NA | TRBV4-1 | CASSAGLPNQPQHF | TGCGCCAGCAGCGCGGGACTGCCCAATCAGCCCCAGCATTTT
TRBJ2-1 | NA | NA | TRBV7-9 | CASSLASGYDNEQFF | TGTGCCAGCAGCTTAGCGTCGGGCTACGACAATGAGCAGTTCTTC
TRBJ2-5 | NA | NA | TRBV15 | CATSRAQGWRQETQYF | TGTGCCACCAGCAGAGCCCAGGGTTGGCGACAAGAGACCCAGTACTTC
TRBJ2-7 | TRBD2 | NA | TRBV13 | CASSLSGLADSYEQYF | TGTGCCAGCAGCTTATCGGGGCTAGCGGACTCCTACGAGCAGTACTTC
TRBJ2-1 | TRBD2 | NA | TRBV2 | CASTPGLAYNEQFF | TGTGCCAGCACCCCGGGACTAGCTTACAATGAGCAGTTCTTC
TRBJ1-2 | NA | NA | TRBV4-3 | CASSQYATGKSGKDGYTF | TGCGCCAGCAGCCAATACGCAACAGGGAAAAGTGGAAAGGATGGCTACACCTTC
TRBJ1-1 | NA | NA | TRBV29-1 | CSVDPAEAFF | TGCAGCGTTGACCCCGCAGAAGCTTTCTTT
TRBJ2-2 | TRBD2 | NA | TRBV27 | CASSSNLAGVTGELFF | TGTGCCAGCAGTTCCAACCTAGCGGGAGTCACCGGGGAGCTGTTTTTT